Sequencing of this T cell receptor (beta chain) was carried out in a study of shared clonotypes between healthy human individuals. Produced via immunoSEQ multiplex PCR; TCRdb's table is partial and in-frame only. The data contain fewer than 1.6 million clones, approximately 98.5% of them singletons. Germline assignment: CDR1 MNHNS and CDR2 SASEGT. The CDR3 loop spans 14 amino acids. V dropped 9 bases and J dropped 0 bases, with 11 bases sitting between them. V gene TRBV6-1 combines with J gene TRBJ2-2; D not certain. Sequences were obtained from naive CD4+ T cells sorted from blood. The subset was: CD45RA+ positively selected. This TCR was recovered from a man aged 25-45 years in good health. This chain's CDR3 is CASPNSPNTGELFF. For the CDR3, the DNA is TGTGCCAGTCCTAATTCCCCGAACACCGGGGAGCTGTTTTTT.